The next 7 T cell receptor beta chains were all read from a single sample in a study of cytomegalovirus exposure and HLA in healthy donors. Use of 60 Vbeta and 13 Jbeta primers characterized the PCR. Method: immunoSEQ multiplex PCR; TCRdb's copy keeps in-frame clones and lacks some. This table holds approximately 260,000 clones, 70% to 90% found once. Sequences were obtained from PBMCs. These receptors came from a woman in her 40s in good health and CMV-seropositive.

The gene calls are TRBV7-8 and TRBJ1-6; TRBD1 agrees at 8 bases. V lost 5 bases to trimming and J lost 7 bases; unmatched junction nucleotides: 10. There are 16 residues in the CDR3. Germline CDR1 and CDR2: SGHVS and FQNEAQ. DNA for the CDR3: TGTGCCAGCAGCCAAAGTCAGGGGGCCCAAAATTCACCCCTCCACTTT. Translating it yields CASSQSQGAQNSPLHF.

The chain couples TRBV27 to TRBJ2-1; 12 nucleotides line up with TRBD2. The trim removed 6 bases at V and 7 bases at J, leaving 10 bases unmatched. The length of the CDR3 is 16 residues. Germline V gene sequence: CDR1 MNHEY, CDR2 SMNVEV (reference sequence). CDR3 region: CASSRAGTSGLNEQFF. CDR3 bases: TGTGCCAGCAGCCGGGCCGGGACTAGCGGGTTGAATGAGCAGTTCTTC.

The V gene is TRBV30, the J gene TRBJ1-2, with a weak D call TRBD1 (6 bases). Germline loops: CDR1 GTSNPN, CDR2 SVGIG (reference sequence). V lost 4 bases and J 0 bases, leaving 18 bases between the germline ends. The length of the CDR3 is 16 residues. This chain's CDR3 is CAWNSPGTPTNYGYTF. DNA for the CDR3: TGTGCCTGGAACTCTCCCGGGACACCAACTAACTATGGCTACACCTTC.

The chain uses TRBV27 and TRBJ2-1, with TRBD2 matching over 13 bases. The CDR3 loop spans 15 amino acids. V dropped 2 bases and J dropped 7; count of bases not matched to a gene: 2. The germline V gene has CDR1 MNHEY and CDR2 SMNVEV (reference sequence). In DNA form, the CDR3 reads TGTGCCAGCAGTTTAAGGACTAGCGGGAGAAATGAGCAGTTCTTC. Translated: CASSLRTSGRNEQFF.

A single count supports this clone. This chain joins TRBV4-3 and TRBJ2-1; no clear D gene. Deletions cut 0 bases from V and 0 bases from J, with 12 bases between. Germline V CDR1 and CDR2: LGHNA, YSLEER. The CDR3 is 17 amino acids. CDR3 loop: CASSQEGSVGSYNEQFF. In DNA, the CDR3 is TGCGCCAGCAGCCAAGAGGGCTCGGTAGGCTCCTACAATGAGCAGTTCTTC.

V is TRBV4-2 and J is TRBJ2-5; tentatively, D is TRBD1 (6 bases). The closer fit of TRBJ2-7 to the DNA end suggests the J call may be wrong. The CDR3 runs to 15 residues. CDR1 is LGHNA and CDR2 is YNFKEQ in the germline V gene. CDR3 in amino acids: CASSQGAGDTYEQYF. The CDR3, as DNA: TGTGCCAGCAGCCAAGGTGCAGGGGACACCTACGAGCAGTACTTC.

The chain uses TRBV7-2 and TRBJ2-7; 11 bases align to TRBD2. J lost 6 bases, V lost 7 bases, and 20 bases had no gene match. The CDR3 is 18 residues long. Germline V gene sequence: CDR1 SGHTA, CDR2 FQGNSA. DNA for the CDR3: TGTGCCAGCACCCCGGGACTAGCGGAGGGGGGGCGGGTTAGCGAGCAGTACTTC. Its protein product is CASTPGLAEGGRVSEQYF.